This entry is about one T cell receptor (beta chain). These data belong to a study of blood T cell repertoires in COVID-19. Study-wide background: Donors in the United States, Italy and Spain gave samples during acute or convalescent COVID-19. Nucleic acid was either cDNA or gDNA, and it came from T cells, B-cell-depleted T cells, or PBMCs.

Germline lookup yields CDR1 MDHEN and CDR2 SYDVKM. The CDR3 has 17 residues. V lost 4 bases, J lost 0 bases, and 18 bases lay in between. The authors' processing: For nucleated cells, counts were estimated from reference gene primer amplification. Sequenced by immunoSEQ multiplex PCR; TCRdb stores in-frame clones only, minus some. The V and J calls and clone size are taken from that table; D and trimming were inferred from the DNA. The sample carries tens of thousands of clones, approximately 86% recorded once. This chain connects TRBV28 to TRBJ1-1, with a possible D match to TRBD1 (6 bases). The source of this sequence is a man aged 50-59 years with acute or convalescent COVID-19. Material for sequencing was peripheral blood. CDR3 in DNA: TGTGCCAGCAGTTCTCCGGGACAAGGCCCCATGAACACTGAAGCTTTCTTT. It encodes CASSSPGQGPMNTEAFF.